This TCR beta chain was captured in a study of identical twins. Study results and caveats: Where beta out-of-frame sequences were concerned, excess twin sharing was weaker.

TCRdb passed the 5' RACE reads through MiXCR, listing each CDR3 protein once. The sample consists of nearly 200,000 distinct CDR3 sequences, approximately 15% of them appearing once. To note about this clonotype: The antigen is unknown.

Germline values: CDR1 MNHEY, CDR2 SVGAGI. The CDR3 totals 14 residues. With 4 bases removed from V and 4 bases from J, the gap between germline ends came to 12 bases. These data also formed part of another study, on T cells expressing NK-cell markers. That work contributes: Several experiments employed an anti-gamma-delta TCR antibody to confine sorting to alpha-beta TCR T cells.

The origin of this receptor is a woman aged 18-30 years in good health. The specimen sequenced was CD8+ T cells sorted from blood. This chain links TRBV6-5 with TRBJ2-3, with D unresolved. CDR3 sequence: CASSSSLAPDTQYF. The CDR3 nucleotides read TGTGCCAGCAGTTCTTCATTGGCCCCAGATACGCAGTATTTT.